These T cell receptor beta chains were read from a single sample in a study of cytomegalovirus exposure and HLA in healthy donors. Generated by immunoSEQ multiplex PCR, the TCRdb table keeps only in-frame clones and is missing some. The sample shows roughly 120,000 clones, around 87% of them seen only once. Sequencing was carried out using PBMCs. All receptors come from a middle-aged man in good health and CMV-seronegative. Both conserved end residues are part of each CDR3. The D gene is left open where the match is weak. Clone size appears in some rows only: once, few, many, or a class for an expanded clone.

15 | TRBJ2-1 | NA | TRBD1 | TRBV6-6 | CASSSHRDRYNEQFF | TGTGCCAGCAGTTCACACCGGGACAGGTACAATGAGCAGTTCTTC
15 | TRBJ2-7 | NA | NA | TRBV9 | CASSVRGGDAYEQYF | TGTGCCAGCAGCGTACGAGGGGGGGACGCCTACGAGCAGTACTTC
19 | TRBJ2-5 | NA | TRBD2 | TRBV14 | CASSQVRLAGGVYQETQYF | TGTGCCAGCAGCCAAGTCAGACTAGCGGGGGGTGTTTACCAAGAGACCCAGTACTTC
14 | TRBJ2-7 | once | NA | TRBV5-6 | CASSPPGRSGEQYF | TGTGCCAGCAGCCCCCCGGGGAGGTCGGGCGAGCAGTACTTC
13 | TRBJ1-5 | few | NA | TRBV25-1 | CASSDAGNQPQHF | TGTGCCAGCAGTGATGCGGGGAATCAGCCCCAGCATTTT
15 | TRBJ1-6 | NA | NA | TRBV27 | CASSLSVLYNSPLHF | TGTGCCAGCAGTTTATCCGTCCTCTATAATTCACCCCTCCACTTT
15 | TRBJ2-3 | NA | NA | TRBV4-3 | CASSQGQGSTDTQYF | TGCGCCAGCAGCCAAGGCCAGGGTAGCACAGATACGCAGTATTTT
13 | TRBJ1-1 | NA | NA | TRBV6-5 | CASSRDILTEAFF | TGTGCCAGCAGCCGGGACATCCTCACTGAAGCTTTCTTT
13 | TRBJ1-2 | NA | TRBD1 | TRBV5-6 | CASSISGGHGYTF | TGTGCCAGCAGCATATCAGGGGGCCATGGCTACACCTTC
15 | TRBJ2-7 | NA | TRBD1 | TRBV5-1 | CASSLTPGQNYEQYF | TGCGCCAGCAGCTTAACACCGGGACAGAACTACGAGCAGTACTTC